This T cell receptor beta chain originates from a study of T cells after yellow fever vaccination. Study outcomes and limitations: Peaking on day 5 versus 15, the secondary response was faster but weaker. Abundant contaminating clonotypes from the bulk population could appear in FACS-sorted repertoires.

As concerns this clonotype: The antigen is undetermined.

MiXCR was run by TCRdb on the 5' RACE reads, yielding one entry per CDR3 protein. Of roughly 120,000 distinct CDR3 sequences listed, under 9% are singletons. The length of the CDR3 is 12 residues. Germline V gene sequence: CDR1 SGHTA, CDR2 FQGNSA. The V end lost 5 bases, the J end lost 7 bases, and 9 bases lay between the germline ends. This TCR came from a man aged 25 to 40 who received the YFV17D yellow fever vaccine. The sequenced sample was CD8+ T cells sorted from PBMCs, obtained 45 days after the yellow fever booster vaccination. This rearrangement joins TRBV7-2 to TRBJ2-1, with D unresolved. The CDR3 DNA is TGTGCCAGCAGCGAGGACCGTAATGAGCAGTTCTTC. Amino acids: CASSEDRNEQFF.